A single sample is the source of the 32 T cell receptor beta chains below, sequenced in a study of T cells in Graves' hyperthyroidism and ophthalmopathy. RNA transcripts served as the template for amplifying TCR beta CDR3 regions. When the TCR CDR3 underwent first-round RT-PCR, the HTBI primer set was used. TCRdb reanalysed the multiplex PCR reads using MiXCR and keeps one entry per CDR3 protein. The table shows fewer than 650,000 distinct CDR3 sequences, with approximately 14% occurring only once. The sequencing sample was made of blood. Every receptor here comes from a young woman with Graves' ophthalmopathy.

This chain joins TRBV29-1 and TRBJ1-2; tentatively, D is TRBD1 (5 bases). Per germline, CDR1 SQVTM and CDR2 ANQGSEA. Trimming removed 3 bases at V and 14 bases at J, with 28 bases between. This CDR3 has 15 residues. CDR3 loop: CSVDAGAGQSLLGTF. The CDR3 DNA sequence: TGCAGCGTTGACGCCGGGGCAGGTCAGAGTTTGTTAGGTACCTTC.

This clonotype has more than one count but fewer than ten. This rearrangement joins TRBV10-3 to TRBJ2-3; the D is unclear. The CDR3 spans 15 residues. V was pared by 3 bases and J by 1 base, with 11 bases between. The V gene's germline CDR1 is ENHRY and CDR2 SYGVKD. Here the CDR3 DNA reads TGTGCCATCAGTGAACCCGACCCAGGCACAGATACGCAGTATTTT. Its translation: CAISEPDPGTDTQYF.

This chain joins TRBV20-1 and TRBJ2-5; the match to TRBD2 covers 7 bases. Germline V CDR1 and CDR2: DFQATT, SNEGSKA (reference sequence). The CDR3 totals 15 residues. V was pared by 6 bases and J by 1 base, with 11 bases of the junction left unmatched. The CDR3 region has the DNA TGCAGTGCGGAAACTAGCGTAGGAAGCCAAGAGACCCAGTACTTC. This translates into CSAETSVGSQETQYF.

The sample holds many counts of this clonotype. V is TRBV28 and J is TRBJ1-4; possibly TRBD1 for D (5 bases). Trimming removed 4 bases from V and 8 bases from J, with 14 bases in between. Germline CDR1 and CDR2: MDHEN and SYDVKM. The CDR3 has 14 amino acids. CDR3 coding DNA: TGTGCCAGCAGTTCGCCGGGACGGGTCGAAAAACTGTTTTTT. Protein sequence: CASSSPGRVEKLFF.

The chain links TRBV19 to TRBJ2-4; the D gene is possibly TRBD1 (6 bases). V lost 9 bases, J lost 0 bases, and 15 bases lay in between. Germline V gives CDR1 LNHDA, CDR2 SQIVND (reference sequence). This CDR3 is 15 amino acids long. The CDR3 bases are TGTGCCAGCAGGGGCAGGGCCCTAGCCAAAAACATTCAGTACTTC. Amino acid sequence: CASRGRALAKNIQYF.

This clonotype was detected many times. The gene calls are TRBV6-1 and TRBJ1-1; possible D gene TRBD1, 5 bases. Trimming took off 5 bases at V and 0 bases at J, with 13 bases between the two ends. The germline V gene has CDR1 MNHNS and CDR2 SASEGT. The CDR3 has 15 amino acids. CDR3 in DNA: TGTGCCAGCAGTTCAGAGACAGTTTTGAACACTGAAGCTTTCTTT. Encoded protein: CASSSETVLNTEAFF.

This clonotype showed up many times. The V and J genes are TRBV9 and TRBJ2-1; the match to TRBD2 covers 8 bases. The CDR3 extends over 15 amino acids. J gave up 5 bases and V 0 bases, and 4 bases lay outside the gene matches. From germline, CDR1 is SGDLS and CDR2 YYNGEE. The CDR3 protein is CASSVAAGGHNEQFF. Written as DNA, the CDR3 is TGTGCCAGCAGCGTAGCGGCGGGAGGTCACAATGAGCAGTTCTTC.

V gene TRBV11-3 combines with J gene TRBJ2-3, with 9 nucleotides matching TRBD1. The CDR3 extends over 12 amino acids. CDR1 and CDR2 (germline): SGHNT, YENEEA. Trimming cost V 5 bases and J 15 bases; bases outside gene matches: 9. The CDR3 region is CASSHLGQGAYF. CDR3 in DNA: TGTGCCAGCAGCCACCTGGGACAGGGCGCTTATTTT.

In this sample, this clonotype turned up many times. The chain recombines TRBV5-6 with TRBJ2-5; D not resolved. The CDR3 loop spans 12 amino acids. Germline V gives CDR1 SGHDT, CDR2 YYEEEE. Between the trimmed V and J ends, which lost 3 bases and 5 bases, there was a span of 8 bases. The CDR3 DNA reads as TGTGCCAGCAGCTATAATCGGGAGACCCAGTACTTC. It codes for CASSYNRETQYF.

Many counts were recorded for this clonotype. This chain connects TRBV19 to TRBJ2-1; 8 nucleotides match TRBD2. Trimming at V came to 6 bases and at J to 6 bases, leaving 13 bases not matched to a gene. The length of the CDR3 is 16 residues. The germline V gene encodes CDR1 LNHDA and CDR2 SQIVND (reference sequence). DNA of the CDR3: TGTGCCAGTAGCCCTCGAGCGGGAGTTGGTGGCAATGAGCAGTTCTTC. Translation: CASSPRAGVGGNEQFF.

This chain connects TRBV7-2 to TRBJ2-3, with 9 bases lining up with TRBD2. The CDR3 spans 20 residues. V lost 2 bases to trimming and J lost 0 bases; unmatched junction nucleotides: 15. Germline CDR1 SGHTA, CDR2 FQGNSA. The CDR3 DNA reads as TGTGCCAGCAGCTTAACTCCTAGCGGGACGAGCGATTCTAGCACAGATACGCAGTATTTT. Translated: CASSLTPSGTSDSSTDTQYF.

This clonotype was detected a few times. This rearrangement joins TRBV6-5 to TRBJ2-2; 12 bases are shared with TRBD2. J lost 6 bases, V lost 2 bases, and 7 bases had no gene match. The CDR3 runs 17 residues. CDR1 is MNHEY, CDR2 SVGAGI, per germline. The CDR3 DNA reads as TGTGCCAGCAGTTACGGAGGGCTAGCGGGAGGGCCCGGGGAGCTGTTTTTT. Its protein is CASSYGGLAGGPGELFF.

The V call is TRBV5-1, the J call TRBJ2-7, with D perhaps TRBD1 (6 bases). V lost 0 bases to trimming and J lost 2 bases, with 12 bases between them. This CDR3 comprises 15 residues. Germline CDR1 is SGHRS and CDR2 is YFSETQ. CDR3 nucleotides: TGCGCCAGCAGCTTGGTACAGGGCCAGACCTACGAGCAGTACTTC. This translates into CASSLVQGQTYEQYF.

Concerning this clonotype itself: A much larger clone is a single base away; this may be a read error. V usage is TRBV2 and J usage is TRBJ2-4; a possible D gene is TRBD2 (7 bases). Germline CDR1 reads SNHLY; CDR2 reads FYNNEI. The CDR3 totals 16 residues. This CDR3 is CASTPRGGSAKNIKYF. The DNA of the CDR3 is TGTGCCAGCACCCCAAGGGGGGGATCAGCCAAAAACATTAAGTACTTC.

In this sample, this clonotype turned up many times. The V call is TRBV28, the J call TRBJ2-1, with D perhaps assigned TRBD1 or TRBD2 (5 bases each). There are 16 residues in the CDR3. Looked up from germline, CDR1 is MDHEN and CDR2 is SYDVKM. Between the trimmed V and J ends, which lost 3 bases and 0 bases, there was a span of 12 bases. The CDR3 DNA is TGTGCCAGCAGTTTGGAGTTTGGGGGCTCCTACAATGAGCAGTTCTTC. Its protein is CASSLEFGGSYNEQFF.

Many counts were recorded for this clonotype. The rearrangement joins TRBV10-2 to TRBJ2-3; TRBD2 matches 7 bases. The junction had 7 bases not matched to a gene; V was cut back by 4 bases and J by 0 bases. The CDR3 is 16 amino acids. Germline V CDR1 and CDR2: WSHSY, SAAADI. The chain's CDR3 is CASSGPSGGSTDTQYF. For the CDR3, the DNA is TGCGCCAGCAGTGGCCCTAGCGGAGGAAGCACAGATACGCAGTATTTT.

This clonotype was detected only a few times. The chain carries TRBV6-1 and TRBJ2-2, with D perhaps given as TRBD1 or TRBD2 (6 bases each). This CDR3 is 14 amino acids long. From germline, CDR1 is MNHNS and CDR2 SASEGT. Trimming took off 5 bases at V and 4 bases at J, with 11 bases between the two ends. The CDR3 spells CASSFGGGTGELFF. The CDR3 nucleotides read TGTGCCAGCAGTTTCGGAGGGGGCACCGGGGAGCTGTTTTTT.

This clonotype was seen ten or more times. This sequence joins TRBV18 and TRBJ2-7; D is perhaps TRBD2 (5 bases). The ends were cut back, 2 bases at V and 2 bases at J, with 13 bases in the middle. CDR3 length equals 15 residues. The germline V gene encodes CDR1 KGHSH and CDR2 LQKENI. The CDR3: CASSPMMRAAYEQYF. The CDR3 DNA is TGTGCCAGCTCACCAATGATGAGGGCCGCCTACGAGCAGTACTTC.

Many counts were recorded for this clonotype. This sequence joins TRBV7-2 and TRBJ2-5; D gene ambiguous. The V gene's germline CDR1 is SGHTA and CDR2 FQGNSA. Trimming removed 1 base at V and 3 bases at J, with 6 bases between. The CDR3 is made up of 13 amino acids. Written as DNA, the CDR3 is TGTGCCAGCAGCTTAGTCGCGGAAGAGACCCAGTACTTC. Translation gives CASSLVAEETQYF.

The chain has TRBV7-9 and TRBJ2-1; 9 nucleotides match TRBD1. The CDR3 runs to 17 residues. V shed 5 bases, J shed 10 bases, and the junction held 18 bases outside the gene matches. The germline CDR1 and CDR2 sequences are SEHNR and FQNEAQ (reference sequence). CDR3 protein: CASSVRKTGGGGNEQFF. The DNA of the CDR3 is TGTGCCAGCAGCGTACGAAAGACAGGGGGTGGCGGGAACGAGCAGTTCTTC.

This clonotype was detected many times. This chain connects TRBV24-1 to TRBJ2-1; D is perhaps TRBD1 or TRBD2 (6 bases each). V was cut by 5 bases and J by 7 bases, with 17 bases left in between. The germline gives CDR1 KGHDR, CDR2 SFDVKD. The CDR3 runs to 15 residues. CDR3 region: CATSVRSPGANEQFF. As DNA, the CDR3 is TGTGCCACCAGTGTTAGGTCCCCGGGGGCGAATGAGCAGTTCTTC.

This clonotype has a count of ten or more. The V gene is TRBV12-3 or TRBV12-4, the J gene TRBJ2-7; D is undetermined. This CDR3 has 13 amino acids. V lost 6 bases, J lost 0 bases, and 9 bases lay in between. CDR3 DNA sequence: TGTGCCAGCAGACCTGATAACTCCTACGAGCAGTACTTC. Residues: CASRPDNSYEQYF.

This clonotype occurred many times. The V and J genes are TRBV6-2 or TRBV6-3 and TRBJ1-1; 10 bases align to TRBD1. Germline lookup yields CDR1 MNHEY and CDR2 SVGEGT. CDR3 length: 14 residues. Losses at the gene ends were 7 bases for V and 4 bases for J; bases not matched to a gene: 6. The CDR3: CASIQTGGFTEAFF. CDR3 sequence (DNA): TGTGCCAGCATCCAGACAGGGGGCTTCACTGAAGCTTTCTTT.

The V call is TRBV19, the J call TRBJ1-2, with TRBD1 matching over 7 bases. J lost 5 bases, V lost 2 bases, and 2 bases had no gene match. Per germline, CDR1 LNHDA and CDR2 SQIVND (reference sequence). The CDR3 is made up of 13 amino acids. The CDR3 nucleotides are TGTGCCAGTAGTATAAGGGGGCAATATGGCTACACCTTC. As protein: CASSIRGQYGYTF.

This clonotype has a count of ten or more. V usage is TRBV2 and J usage is TRBJ1-2, with 7 bases identical to TRBD1. Unmatched junction bases numbered 11, after V lost 8 bases and J lost 5 bases. This CDR3 has 14 amino acids. Germline CDR1 is SNHLY and CDR2 is FYNNEI. The DNA for the CDR3 is TGTGCCAGCGGTAGGGGGCGGCCCGGTTATGGCTACACCTTC. This translates into CASGRGRPGYGYTF.

This clonotype was seen repeatedly, ten times or more. The chain uses TRBV20-1 and TRBJ2-5; a possible D gene is TRBD1 (6 bases). Germline values: CDR1 DFQATT, CDR2 SNEGSKA (reference sequence). Trimming removed 5 bases at V and 4 bases at J, with 17 bases between. CDR3 length: 14 amino acids. This CDR3 is CSALDSRGRETQYF. Written as DNA, the CDR3 is TGCAGTGCTTTGGACAGCCGCGGTCGAGAGACCCAGTACTTC.

This clonotype was seen a few times. The chain is built from TRBV10-3 and TRBJ2-3, with D tentatively TRBD2 (5 bases). Looked up from germline, CDR1 is ENHRY and CDR2 is SYGVKD. V dropped 8 bases and J dropped 0 bases, with 9 bases sitting between them. The CDR3 covers 13 residues. The CDR3 nucleotides are TGTGCCATCGGCGGCGGGAGCACAGATACGCAGTATTTT. This sequence encodes CAIGGGSTDTQYF.

This clonotype was detected ten times or more. The chain joins TRBV7-2 to TRBJ2-7; the match to TRBD2 covers 8 bases. The CDR3 spans 17 residues. Germline-derived CDR1 and CDR2 are SGHTA and FQGNSA. With V trimmed by 5 bases and J by 4 bases, 16 bases remained unmatched. CDR3 DNA: TGTGCCAGCAGCCCTAGTAGGCGTGGCGGGAGGAGGTACGAGCAGTACTTC. Translated: CASSPSRRGGRRYEQYF.

This clonotype was detected ten times or more. The chain has TRBV9 and TRBJ2-7; D is undetermined. V lost 3 bases and J 0 bases, leaving 7 bases between the germline ends. This CDR3 contains 13 residues. Germline V lookup: CDR1 SGDLS, CDR2 YYNGEE. CDR3 sequence (DNA): TGTGCCAGCAGCGCGGAGCACTCCTACGAGCAGTACTTC. Amino acid sequence: CASSAEHSYEQYF.

The chain joins TRBV4-3 to TRBJ2-2; D gene uncertain. Germline CDR1 and CDR2: LGHNA and YSLEER. Trimming removed 1 base at V and 2 bases at J, with 11 bases between. CDR3 length: 16 amino acids. CDR3 coding DNA: TGCGCCAGCAGCCAAGTCATAAGGGCCAACACCGGGGAGCTGTTTTTT. It codes for CASSQVIRANTGELFF.

The CDR3 DNA reads as TGTGCCAGCAGCCTATACGGGACGCAGAATCAGCCCCAGCATTTT. Protein product: CASSLYGTQNQPQHF. The gene calls are TRBV3-1 and TRBJ1-5, with a possible D match to TRBD1 (5 bases). The CDR3 totals 15 residues. V shed 4 bases and J shed 4 bases, with 14 bases lying between them. Germline-derived CDR1 and CDR2 are LGHDT and YNNKEL (reference sequence).

There are many counts of this clonotype. CDR3 protein: CASSGTSGRVDTQYF. The CDR3 region has the DNA TGTGCCAGCAGTGGGACTAGCGGGAGGGTGGATACGCAGTATTTT. The rearrangement uses TRBV28 and TRBJ2-3; TRBD2 agrees at 16 bases. Germline V lookup: CDR1 MDHEN, CDR2 SYDVKM. The J segment lost 6 bases and the V segment lost 5 bases, leaving 2 bases of the junction unmatched. The length of the CDR3 is 15 residues. Drawing the rest from reference TRBV28 and TRBJ2-3, the complete variable domain is DVKVTQSSRYLVKRTGEKVFLECVQDMDHENMFWYRQDPGLGLRLIYFSYDVKMKEKGDIPEGYSVSREKKERFSLILESASTNQTSMYLCASSGTSGRVDTQYFGPGTRLTVL.